Shown below are 18 T cell receptor beta chains from a single sample sequenced in a study of blood T cell repertoires in COVID-19. TCRdb keeps only in-frame clones here, not all; method: immunoSEQ multiplex PCR. The data hold roughly 250,000 clones, with 65% to 90% observed a single time. The sample was peripheral blood. The receptors derive from a woman aged 55-75 years with active or convalescent COVID-19.

This chain joins TRBV2 and TRBJ2-3; 10 nucleotides align to TRBD2. V trimming: 10 bases; J trimming: 1 base; junction bases outside the gene matches: 5. CDR1 SNHLY and CDR2 FYNNEI come from the germline V gene. The CDR3 spans 14 residues. The CDR3 is CANPTSGGTDTQYF. In DNA form, the CDR3 reads TGTGCCAACCCTACTAGCGGGGGCACAGATACGCAGTATTTT.

This sequence joins TRBV14 and TRBJ1-4; D is perhaps TRBD1 (5 bases). Per germline, CDR1 SGHDN and CDR2 FVKESK. The CDR3 spans 16 residues. V was clipped by 1 base and J by 3 bases, with 12 bases between them. The CDR3 is CASSQGATEANEKLFF. The CDR3 region has the DNA TGTGCCAGCAGCCAAGGGGCGACAGAGGCTAATGAAAAACTGTTTTTT.

The chain joins TRBV7-9 to TRBJ1-2; TRBD1 agrees at 8 bases. The V segment lost 7 bases and the J segment 3 bases; nucleotides outside the gene matches: 10. Germline V lookup: CDR1 SEHNR, CDR2 FQNEAQ (reference sequence). This CDR3 comprises 15 residues. The CDR3 sequence is CASTYTGGDYYGYTF. The DNA for the CDR3 is TGTGCCAGCACCTACACAGGGGGTGATTACTATGGCTACACCTTC.

The rearrangement links TRBV19 to TRBJ1-5; 9 nucleotides match TRBD1. V was clipped by 6 bases and J by 4 bases; unmatched bases: 7. The CDR3 contains 15 residues. Germline-derived CDR1 and CDR2 are LNHDA and SQIVND (reference sequence). CDR3 nucleotide sequence: TGTGCCAGTAGGATACAGGGGGCATCGAATCAGCCCCAGCATTTT. Its translation is CASRIQGASNQPQHF.

J is TRBJ2-1 and V is TRBV12-5, with TRBD2 as a possible D gene (5 bases). V gave up 6 bases and J gave up 10 bases, with 22 bases separating them. This CDR3 spans 15 amino acids. Germline assignment: CDR1 LGHNT and CDR2 FRNRAP. The chain's CDR3 is CASGPRTPTRGEQFF. CDR3 DNA sequence: TGTGCTAGTGGCCCCCGGACTCCCACGCGAGGGGAGCAGTTCTTC.

The chain employs TRBV27 and TRBJ2-1; D is unresolved. The germline V gene encodes CDR1 MNHEY and CDR2 SMNVEV (reference sequence). V was pared by 2 bases and J by 6 bases, with 8 bases between. This CDR3 is built from 13 residues. The CDR3 DNA sequence: TGTGCCAGCAGTTTAGGCAGTTTCAATGAGCAGTTCTTC. It encodes CASSLGSFNEQFF.

This chain links TRBV19 with TRBJ1-4; 7 bases are shared with TRBD1. CDR3 length equals 14 residues. Trimming at V came to 3 bases and at J to 10 bases, leaving 8 bases not matched to a gene. Germline CDR1 LNHDA, CDR2 SQIVND (reference sequence). The CDR3 region is CASSMTGDSRKLFF. The CDR3 DNA sequence: TGTGCCAGTAGTATGACGGGGGACAGCCGAAAACTGTTTTTT.

J is TRBJ2-7 and V is TRBV15; 7 bases fit TRBD2. This CDR3 has 17 amino acids. The junction had 11 bases not matched to a gene; V was cut back by 1 base and J by 2 bases. Germline CDR1 and CDR2: LNHNV and YYDKDF (reference sequence). The CDR3 DNA sequence: TGTGCCACCAGCAGAGGACGTTCGGGACTACCGCCCTACGAGCAGTACTTC. Translation: CATSRGRSGLPPYEQYF. Full variable domain (rest looked up from reference TRBV15 and TRBJ2-7): DAMVIQNPRYQVTQFGKPVTLSCSQTLNHNVMYWYQQKSSQAPKLLFHYYDKDFNNEADTPDNFQSRRPNTSFCFLDIRSPGLGDTAMYLCATSRGRSGLPPYEQYFGPGTRLTVT.

In this sample, this clone turned up a few times. The chain joins TRBV11-2 to TRBJ2-2, with D possibly matching TRBD2 (6 bases). Germline V gives CDR1 SGHAT, CDR2 FQNNGV. The CDR3 covers 15 residues. With 5 bases removed from V and 2 bases from J, the gap between germline ends came to 12 bases. The CDR3 reads CASSARDLNTGELFF. The CDR3 DNA follows: TGTGCCAGCAGCGCCCGGGACTTAAACACCGGGGAGCTGTTTTTT.

The chain joins TRBV11-2 to TRBJ2-2; 11 bases map to TRBD1. Trimming removed 4 bases from V and 3 bases from J; junction bases left unmatched: 7. There are 17 residues in the CDR3. Germline V gene sequence: CDR1 SGHAT, CDR2 FQNNGV. This CDR3 is CASSWIRDRGYTGELFF. CDR3 sequence (DNA): TGTGCCAGCAGCTGGATCCGGGACAGGGGGTACACCGGGGAGCTGTTTTTT.

The V and J genes are TRBV18 and TRBJ1-1, with 8 bases lining up with TRBD1. The CDR3 length is 15 residues. Trimming at V came to 3 bases and at J to 5 bases, leaving 8 bases not matched to a gene. CDR1 KGHSH and CDR2 LQKENI come from the germline V gene. CDR3 nucleotides: TGTGCCAGCTCACCTCTCGGACAGGGAGTAACTGAAGCTTTCTTT. Translation: CASSPLGQGVTEAFF.

The chain joins TRBV29-1 to TRBJ2-1; 10 nucleotides match TRBD2. The CDR3 contains 15 residues. With 7 bases clipped from V and 4 bases from J, the junction kept 10 bases outside the gene matches. Germline CDR1 is SQVTM and CDR2 is ANQGSEA. CDR3 DNA: TGCAGCGGGTCCTTAGCGGGGGGCGCGTACAATGAGCAGTTCTTC. Encoded protein: CSGSLAGGAYNEQFF.

In its sample, this clone was seen a few times. The J gene is TRBJ2-7, the V gene TRBV19; 9 positions match TRBD1. The length of the CDR3 is 14 residues. Trimming took 5 bases from V and 3 from J; bases not matched to a gene: 5. Germline V gene data show CDR1 as LNHDA and CDR2 as SQIVND (reference sequence). The CDR3 sequence is CASSWGQGFYEQYF. CDR3 in DNA: TGTGCCAGTAGTTGGGGACAGGGTTTCTACGAGCAGTACTTC.

This clone was detected only once. This chain uses TRBV6-2 or TRBV6-3 with TRBJ2-2; 14 bases agree with TRBD2. Trimming removed 5 bases from V and 6 bases from J; junction bases left unmatched: 5. Looked up from germline, CDR1 is MNHEY and CDR2 is SVGEGT. The CDR3 is 16 amino acids. The CDR3 is CASSARLAGGPGELFF. The CDR3 DNA is TGTGCCAGCAGTGCCCGACTAGCGGGGGGGCCCGGGGAGCTGTTTTTT.

The V gene is TRBV7-2, the J gene TRBJ2-7; the D gene is possibly TRBD2 (6 bases). This CDR3 has 14 amino acids. Deletions cut 4 bases from V and 3 bases from J, with 13 bases between. CDR1 is SGHTA and CDR2 is FQGNSA in the germline V gene. CDR3 sequence reads: CASSSRGGNYEQYF. In nucleotides, the CDR3 is TGTGCCAGCAGCTCCCGGGGAGGCAACTACGAGCAGTACTTC.

This sequence joins TRBV15 and TRBJ2-5; 8 bases are a match to TRBD2. Germline V gene data show CDR1 as LNHNV and CDR2 as YYDKDF (reference sequence). The CDR3 runs to 14 residues. J was trimmed by 5 bases and V by 4 bases; bases with no gene match: 6. As DNA, the CDR3 is TGTGCCACCAGCACGGGGGGGAGTAAGGAGACCCAGTACTTC. Protein sequence: CATSTGGSKETQYF.

J is TRBJ2-2 and V is TRBV4-2, with 8 bases aligning to TRBD2. The ends lost 2 bases at V and 2 bases at J; junction bases unmatched: 13. Germline assignment: CDR1 LGHNA and CDR2 YNFKEQ. The CDR3 has 19 amino acids. The CDR3 bases are TGTGCCAGCAGCCAAACAATAGGACTAGCCGGTCTAAACACCGGGGAGCTGTTTTTT. Amino acid sequence: CASSQTIGLAGLNTGELFF.

This rearrangement joins TRBV11-2 to TRBJ1-2; 7 positions agree with TRBD1. V trimming: 2 bases; J trimming: 13 bases; junction bases outside the gene matches: 7. Looked up from germline, CDR1 is SGHAT and CDR2 is FQNNGV. The CDR3 runs 12 residues. CDR3 in amino acids: CASSLTGALATF. As DNA, the CDR3 is TGTGCCAGCAGCTTAACAGGGGCCCTCGCCACCTTC.